These 16 T cell receptor beta chains were all obtained from the same sample, sequenced in a study of shared clonotypes between healthy human individuals. Profiling relied on immunoSEQ multiplex PCR, and the TCRdb table lists in-frame clones only, not all of them. The sample has under 1,100,000 clones, roughly 74% seen once; the top ten hold more than 0.55%. What was sequenced was memory CD4+ T cells from PBMCs. Subset described: CD45RA-negative fraction. These receptors originate from a man aged 18 to 30 in good health. Some clones in this sample may be carry-over from other donors' samples.

The CDR3 loop reads CAISPTGDNYGYTF. In DNA, the CDR3 is TGTGCCATCAGCCCGACAGGGGACAACTATGGCTACACCTTC. The genes are TRBV10-3 and TRBJ1-2, with 8 bases that match TRBD1. The V gene end was trimmed by 6 bases and the J gene end by 2 bases; junction bases not matched to a gene: 5. The CDR3 spans 14 residues. Germline V gene data show CDR1 as ENHRY and CDR2 as SYGVKD.

CDR3 nucleotides: TGTGCCAGCAGCTTATATAGGACTAGCGGCGTTCGGCCCTCCTACAATGAGCAGTTCTTC. Encoded protein: CASSLYRTSGVRPSYNEQFF. The rearrangement uses TRBV7-8 and TRBJ2-1; 10 positions agree with TRBD2. This CDR3 has 20 amino acids. Germline V gene lookup returns CDR1 SGHVS and CDR2 FQNEAQ. V was clipped by 2 bases and J by 0 bases; unmatched bases: 13.

The chain is built from TRBV4-1 and TRBJ2-5; D gene ambiguous. Germline values: CDR1 MGHRA, CDR2 YSYEKL. The CDR3 is 15 amino acids. The V and J ends lost 3 bases and 2 bases respectively, with 13 bases between them. CDR3 loop: CASSHPPTGQETQYF. CDR3 in DNA: TGCGCCAGCAGCCACCCCCCCACCGGGCAAGAGACCCAGTACTTC.

In this sample, this clone turned up once. CDR3: CSVDLRQETQYF. The CDR3 nucleotides read TGCAGCGTTGACCTCCGACAAGAGACCCAGTACTTC. The chain combines TRBV29-1 with TRBJ2-5; the D is unclear. This CDR3 comprises 12 residues. The germline V gene has CDR1 SQVTM and CDR2 ANQGSEA. Trimming removed 3 bases from V and 2 bases from J, with 7 bases in between.

The chain links TRBV11-3 to TRBJ2-1; D is perhaps TRBD2 (6 bases). Germline V gene data show CDR1 as SGHNT and CDR2 as YENEEA. The CDR3 consists of 15 residues. Trimming cost V 5 bases and J 5 bases, with 16 bases left between them. CDR3 residues: CASSQEGFDNNEQFF. The CDR3 nucleotides read TGTGCCAGCAGCCAGGAGGGCTTCGATAACAATGAGCAGTTCTTC.

Turning to this clone: At the DNA level, this CDR3 is encoded by other sequences in the same sample as well. The chain joins TRBV28 to TRBJ1-2, with TRBD1 matching over 9 bases. Germline V CDR1 and CDR2: MDHEN, SYDVKM. The CDR3 is 13 amino acids. V gave up 5 bases and J gave up 4 bases; unmatched junction bases: 2. The CDR3 DNA reads as TGTGCCAGCAGTCCGGGACAGGGCTATGGCTACACCTTC. Amino acids: CASSPGQGYGYTF.

V usage is TRBV5-1 and J usage is TRBJ2-1; D may match TRBD1 or TRBD2 (5 bases each). The CDR3 loop spans 14 amino acids. Germline CDR1 SGHRS, CDR2 YFSETQ. The V and J ends lost 2 bases and 9 bases respectively, with 15 bases between them. CDR3 amino acids: CASSFVDLGGEQFF. For the CDR3, the DNA is TGCGCCAGCAGCTTCGTCGACCTTGGGGGTGAGCAGTTCTTC. Drawing the rest from reference TRBV5-1 and TRBJ2-1, the complete variable domain is KAGVTQTPRYLIKTRGQQVTLSCSPISGHRSVSWYQQTPGQGLQFLFEYFSETQRNKGNFPGRFSGRQFSNSRSEMNVSTLELGDSALYLCASSFVDLGGEQFFGPGTRLTVL.

This clone was detected only once. This chain connects TRBV5-1 to TRBJ2-2, with D perhaps TRBD1 (5 bases). The CDR3 is made up of 15 amino acids. Germline lookup yields CDR1 SGHRS and CDR2 YFSETQ. V lost 0 bases, J lost 6 bases, and 12 bases lay in between. CDR3 region: CASSLAQGWSGELFF. Here the CDR3 DNA reads TGCGCCAGCAGCTTGGCTCAGGGTTGGTCCGGGGAGCTGTTTTTT.

This clone showed up many times. The chain couples TRBV7-3 to TRBJ2-5, with D possibly being TRBD1 (5 bases). The germline V and J ends were trimmed by 5 bases and 4 bases, with 14 bases remaining between them. This CDR3 is 14 amino acids long. Germline assignment: CDR1 SGHTA and CDR2 FQGTGA. CDR3 in DNA: TGTGCCAGCAGCACCGGACATGTGGGAGAGACCCAGTACTTC. Its protein product is CASSTGHVGETQYF.

With respect to this clone: Additional DNA sequences in this sample encode the identical CDR3. The V and J genes are TRBV11-2 and TRBJ2-3; 11 bases line up with TRBD2. The germline gives CDR1 SGHAT, CDR2 FQNNGV. CDR3 length equals 16 residues. V dropped 3 bases and J dropped 0; count of bases not matched to a gene: 2. The CDR3 spells CASSLGTSGSTDTQYF. For the CDR3, the DNA is TGTGCCAGCAGCTTGGGGACTAGCGGTAGCACAGATACGCAGTATTTT. Looking up the rest from reference TRBV11-2 and TRBJ2-3 gives the full variable domain: EAGVAQSPRYKIIEKRQSVAFWCNPISGHATLYWYQQILGQGPKLLIQFQNNGVVDDSQLPKDRFSAERLKGVDSTLKIQPAKLEDSAVYLCASSLGTSGSTDTQYFGPGTRLTVL.

This clone was seen many times. V is TRBV19 and J is TRBJ2-5; D not resolved. This CDR3 is built from 15 residues. V lost 1 base and J 7 bases, leaving 16 bases between the germline ends. The V gene's germline CDR1 is LNHDA and CDR2 SQIVND (reference sequence). The CDR3 loop reads CASSIALGNLGTQYF. The CDR3 coding sequence is TGTGCCAGTAGTATAGCCTTGGGGAACCTCGGGACCCAGTACTTC.

This rearrangement joins TRBV28 to TRBJ2-3, with D possibly being TRBD1 (6 bases). V was shortened by 7 bases and J by 1 base, with 9 bases between the two germline ends. The CDR3 covers 13 residues. Germline values: CDR1 MDHEN, CDR2 SYDVKM. This chain's CDR3 is CASKGDGTDTQYF. In DNA, the CDR3 is TGTGCCAGCAAGGGGGACGGCACAGATACGCAGTATTTT.

J is TRBJ1-2 and V is TRBV27; the D gene is possibly TRBD1 (6 bases). V shed 5 bases and J shed 5 bases, with 15 bases lying between them. This CDR3 has 14 amino acids. Germline V CDR1 and CDR2: MNHEY, SMNVEV (reference sequence). CDR3 coding DNA: TGTGCCAGCAGTCTTACCCGGGACATTTATGGCTACACCTTC. This gives the protein CASSLTRDIYGYTF.

V gene TRBV30 combines with J gene TRBJ2-5, with D tentatively TRBD1 (5 bases). Trimming stripped 1 base from V and 4 bases from J, with 13 bases between. This CDR3 comprises 14 residues. Germline-derived CDR1 and CDR2 are GTSNPN and SVGIG (reference sequence). The CDR3 DNA is TGTGCCTGGAGTGGCCGCCAGGGCTCAGAGACCCAGTACTTC. Amino acid sequence: CAWSGRQGSETQYF.

The chain couples TRBV18 to TRBJ2-5; possibly TRBD2 for D (6 bases). Judging by the DNA end, TRBJ2-7 fits better; the J call may be wrong. The length of the CDR3 is 13 residues. CDR1 KGHSH and CDR2 LQKENI come from the germline V gene. DNA for the CDR3: TGTGCCAGCTCGCGGGACGTCAACTACGAGCAGTACTTC. Residues: CASSRDVNYEQYF.

This clone occurred many times. The rearrangement joins TRBV28 to TRBJ2-4, with D unresolved. The CDR3 extends over 14 amino acids. Germline CDR1 and CDR2: MDHEN and SYDVKM. V lost 7 bases, J lost 0 bases, and 10 bases lay in between. This CDR3 reads CASTPVIAKNIQYF. Here the CDR3 DNA reads TGTGCCAGCACCCCAGTAATAGCCAAAAACATTCAGTACTTC.